This T cell receptor (beta chain) was captured by sequencing in a study of T cell responses to AZD1222 COVID-19 vaccine. Study results and limitations: Following two doses of AZD1222, Spike-specific TCR breadth and depth rose. Clonal diversity was possibly underestimated; the donors were predominantly white British and more often female. Repertoire sampling occurred only after the peak T cell response. Recipients of AZD1222 seropositive at baseline numbered only 6 or 7.

V lost 4 bases, J lost 7 bases, and 17 bases lay in between. Germline-derived CDR1 and CDR2 are SGHVS and FNYEAQ. The CDR3 runs to 15 residues. Concerning this clone itself: The antigen is not known.

The assay was immunoSEQ multiplex PCR, and TCRdb's table has in-frame clones only and misses some. The repertoire holds about 93,000 clones, approximately 88% seen once, with 16% in the top ten. This TCR came from an adult in good health. The chain couples TRBV7-6 to TRBJ2-1, with D perhaps matching TRBD1 (5 bases). Source: peripheral blood, taken on day 0 of AZD1222 vaccination. CDR3 DNA sequence: TGTGCCAGCAGCTCCAGGGATGGCCCTGGGAATGAGCAGTTCTTC. It encodes CASSSRDGPGNEQFF.